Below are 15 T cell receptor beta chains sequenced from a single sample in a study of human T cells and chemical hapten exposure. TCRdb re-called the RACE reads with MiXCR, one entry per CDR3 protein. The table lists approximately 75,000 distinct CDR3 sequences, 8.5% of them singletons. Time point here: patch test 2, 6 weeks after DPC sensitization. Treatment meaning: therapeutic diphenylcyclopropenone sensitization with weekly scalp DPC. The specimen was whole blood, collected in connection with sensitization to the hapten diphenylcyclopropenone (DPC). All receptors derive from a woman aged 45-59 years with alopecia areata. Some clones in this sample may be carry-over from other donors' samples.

CDR3 amino acids: CASSLYLGQPQHF. CDR3 nucleotides: TGCGCCAGCAGCTTGTACTTAGGTCAGCCCCAGCATTTT. The J gene is TRBJ1-5, the V gene TRBV5-1; the D is unclear. Deletions cut 1 base from V and 6 bases from J, with 8 bases between. Germline V gives CDR1 SGHRS, CDR2 YFSETQ. The CDR3 has 13 residues. Filled out from reference TRBV5-1 and TRBJ1-5, the complete variable domain reads KAGVTQTPRYLIKTRGQQVTLSCSPISGHRSVSWYQQTPGQGLQFLFEYFSETQRNKGNFPGRFSGRQFSNSRSEMNVSTLELGDSALYLCASSLYLGQPQHFGDGTRLSIL.

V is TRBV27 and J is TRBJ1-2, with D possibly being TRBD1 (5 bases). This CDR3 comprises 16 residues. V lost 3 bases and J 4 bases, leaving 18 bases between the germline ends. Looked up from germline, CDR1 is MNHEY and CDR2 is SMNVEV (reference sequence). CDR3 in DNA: TGTGCCAGCAGTTTCTATGTGGGGAAGGGGCTCTATGGCTACACCTTC. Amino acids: CASSFYVGKGLYGYTF.

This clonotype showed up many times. CDR3 sequence reads: CASRWGSALTGITEAFF. The DNA for the CDR3 is TGTGCCAGCAGATGGGGAAGCGCACTGACAGGAATCACTGAAGCTTTCTTT. The V call is TRBV6-5, the J call TRBJ1-1; a possible D gene is TRBD1 (6 bases). Trimming took 6 bases from V and 4 from J, leaving 24 bases between them. Germline lookup yields CDR1 MNHEY and CDR2 SVGAGI. The CDR3 totals 17 residues.

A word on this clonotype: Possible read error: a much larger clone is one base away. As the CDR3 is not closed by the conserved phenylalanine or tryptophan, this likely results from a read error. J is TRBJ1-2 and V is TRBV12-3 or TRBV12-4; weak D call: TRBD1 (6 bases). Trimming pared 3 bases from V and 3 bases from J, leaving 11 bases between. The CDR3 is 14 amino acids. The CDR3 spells CASSFLGADYGYTS. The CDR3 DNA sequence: TGTGCCAGCAGTTTTTTGGGGGCGGACTATGGCTACACCTCC.

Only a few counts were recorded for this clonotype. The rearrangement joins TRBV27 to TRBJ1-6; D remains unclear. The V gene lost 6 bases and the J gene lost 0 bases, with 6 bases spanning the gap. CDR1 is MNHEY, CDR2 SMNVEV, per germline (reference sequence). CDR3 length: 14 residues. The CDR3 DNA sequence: TGTGCCAGCAGGGCCTCCTCCTATAATTCACCCCTCCACTTT. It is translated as CASRASSYNSPLHF.

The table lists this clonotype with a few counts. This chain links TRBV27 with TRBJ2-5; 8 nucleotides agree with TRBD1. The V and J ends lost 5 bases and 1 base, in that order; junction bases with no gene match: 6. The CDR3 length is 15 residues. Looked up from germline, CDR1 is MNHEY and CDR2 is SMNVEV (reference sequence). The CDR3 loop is CASSRLDRGQETQYF. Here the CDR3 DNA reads TGTGCCAGCAGTCGCCTAGACAGGGGCCAAGAGACCCAGTACTTC.

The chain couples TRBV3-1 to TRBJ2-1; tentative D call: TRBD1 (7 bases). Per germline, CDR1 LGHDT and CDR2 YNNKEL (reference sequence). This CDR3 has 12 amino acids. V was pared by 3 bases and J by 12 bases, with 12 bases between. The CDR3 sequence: CASSQEGAWQFF. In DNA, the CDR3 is TGTGCCAGCAGCCAGGAGGGGGCGTGGCAGTTCTTC.

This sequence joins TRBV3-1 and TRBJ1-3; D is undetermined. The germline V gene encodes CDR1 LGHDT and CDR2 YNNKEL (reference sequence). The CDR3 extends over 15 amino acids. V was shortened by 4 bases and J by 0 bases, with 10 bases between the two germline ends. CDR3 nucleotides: TGTGCCAGCAGCCCGTGGACGGACTCTGGAAACACCATATATTTT. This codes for CASSPWTDSGNTIYF.

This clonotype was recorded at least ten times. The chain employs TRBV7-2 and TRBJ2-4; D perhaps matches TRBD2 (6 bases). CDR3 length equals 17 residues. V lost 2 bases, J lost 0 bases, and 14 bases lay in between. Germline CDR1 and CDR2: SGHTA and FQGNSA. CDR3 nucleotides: TGTGCCAGCAGCTTAAGTTCCAGCGGGTTAGCCAAAAACATTCAGTACTTC. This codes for CASSLSSSGLAKNIQYF.

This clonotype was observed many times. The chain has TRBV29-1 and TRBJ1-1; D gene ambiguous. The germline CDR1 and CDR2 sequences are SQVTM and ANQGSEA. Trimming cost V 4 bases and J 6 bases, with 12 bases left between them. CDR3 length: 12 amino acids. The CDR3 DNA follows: TGCAGCGTTGCAGTCGCTGGACCTGAAGCTTTCTTT. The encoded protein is CSVAVAGPEAFF.

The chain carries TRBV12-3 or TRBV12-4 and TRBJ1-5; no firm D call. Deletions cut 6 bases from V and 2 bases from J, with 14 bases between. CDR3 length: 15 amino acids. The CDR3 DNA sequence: TGTGCCAGCAGCTATGAGGGTCATGGCAATCAGCCCCAGCATTTT. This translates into CASSYEGHGNQPQHF.

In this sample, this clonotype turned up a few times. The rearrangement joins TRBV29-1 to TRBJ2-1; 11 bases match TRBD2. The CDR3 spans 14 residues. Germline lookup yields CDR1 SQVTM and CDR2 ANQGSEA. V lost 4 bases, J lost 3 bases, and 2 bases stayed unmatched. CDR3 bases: TGCAGCGTTGGACTAGCGGGACTCTACAATGAGCAGTTCTTC. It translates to CSVGLAGLYNEQFF.

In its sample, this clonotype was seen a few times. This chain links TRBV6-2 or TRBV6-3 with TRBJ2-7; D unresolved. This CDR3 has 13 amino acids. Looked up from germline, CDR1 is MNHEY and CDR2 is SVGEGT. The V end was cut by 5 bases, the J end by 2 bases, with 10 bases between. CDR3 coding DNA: TGTGCCAGCAGTCCACCAAACCCCTACGAGCAGTACTTC. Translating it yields CASSPPNPYEQYF.

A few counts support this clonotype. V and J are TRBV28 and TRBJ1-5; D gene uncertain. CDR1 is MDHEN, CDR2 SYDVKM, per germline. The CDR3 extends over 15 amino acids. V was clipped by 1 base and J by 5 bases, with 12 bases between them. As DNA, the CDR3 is TGTGCCAGCAGTTTATATGGGCAGGAGTATCAGCCCCAGCATTTT. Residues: CASSLYGQEYQPQHF.

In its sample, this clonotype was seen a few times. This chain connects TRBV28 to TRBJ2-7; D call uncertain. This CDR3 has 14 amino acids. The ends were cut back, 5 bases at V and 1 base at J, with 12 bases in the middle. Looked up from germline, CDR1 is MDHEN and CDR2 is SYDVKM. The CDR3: CASSRRLGSYEQYF. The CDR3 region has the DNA TGTGCCAGCAGTAGGCGTTTAGGATCCTACGAGCAGTACTTC.